The present T cell receptor beta chain was sequenced within a study of CD4 T cells in relation to SARS-CoV-2 and coronaviruses. CD4+ T cells from unexposed donors were obtained before the COVID-19 pandemic (2011-2018). Germline CDR1 and CDR2: LGHDT and YNNKEL (reference sequence). V was clipped by 0 bases and J by 7 bases, with 12 bases between them. The CDR3 spans 14 residues. Here immunoSEQ multiplex PCR was the method, and the copy in TCRdb shows in-frame clones only, minus some. The table shows about 59,000 clones, with roughly 89% occurring only once. The sequence was obtained from a human donor in good health. The chain uses TRBV3-1 (or the pseudogene TRBV3-2) and TRBJ1-2; no firm D call. Sequencing was carried out using memory CD4+ T cells from PBMCs. The CDR3 sequence is CASSQDRTDFGYTF. The CDR3 coding sequence is TGTGCCAGCAGCCAAGATCGCACAGACTTTGGCTACACCTTC.